The T cell receptor beta chain under discussion was sequenced for a study of blood T cell repertoires in COVID-19. Turning to the study itself: COVID-19 samples, acute and convalescent, were from the United States, Italy and Spain. The cDNA or gDNA used as material had been derived from T cells, B-cell-depleted T cells, or PBMCs.

Original methodology: From reference gene primer amplification, estimates of nucleated cell counts were derived. Clones were sequenced by immunoSEQ multiplex PCR, and TCRdb holds only the in-frame ones, with some missing. That table supplies the V and J calls and clone size; D and trimming were determined from the DNA. This table holds roughly 85,000 clones, approximately 90% found once. The specimen sequenced was peripheral blood. The receptor was isolated from a man aged 45-60 years with active or convalescent COVID-19.

The CDR3 loop reads CASSPGQELNQPQHF. CDR3 coding DNA: TGTGCCAGCAGCCCGGGACAGGAGCTCAATCAGCCCCAGCATTTT. The rearrangement uses TRBV7-9 and TRBJ1-5; 8 nucleotides agree with TRBD1. This CDR3 region has 15 residues. Germline CDR1 and CDR2: SEHNR and FQNEAQ (reference sequence). After removal of 5 bases from V and 3 bases from J, the junction contained 6 bases not matched to a gene.